This T cell receptor beta chain was sequenced during a study of shared clonotypes between healthy human individuals. Study outcomes and limitations: Inspection by rarefaction showed sorted-subset sequencing to be incomplete despite large depth.

This clone was picked up one time. The antigen remains undetermined. Participating donors were healthy, HIV-negative adults free of recent acute infections or vaccinations. This table comes from immunoSEQ multiplex PCR, and its TCRdb copy is limited to in-frame clones, with some not included. In the table there are around 2.5 million clones, over 85% of which are singletons. Germline CDR1 and CDR2: SGHVS and FQNEAQ. There are 14 residues in the CDR3. V was cut by 1 base and J by 11 bases, with 15 bases left in between. Sequencing was done on a sample of naive CD4+ T cells from PBMCs. The sample's subset: CD45RA+ positively selected. This TCR was sampled from a man aged 18 to 29 in good health. Some clones in this sample may be carry-over from other donors' samples. This sequence joins TRBV7-8 and TRBJ2-1; TRBD1 might be the D (5 bases). The CDR3: CASSLVGGADKQFF. The CDR3 DNA reads as TGTGCCAGCAGCTTAGTGGGTGGGGCAGACAAGCAGTTCTTC. The full variable domain, completed using reference TRBV7-8 and TRBJ2-1, is GAGVSQSPRYKVAKRGQDVALRCDPISGHVSLFWYQQALGQGPEFLTYFQNEAQLDKSGLPSDRFFAERPEGSVSTLKIQRTQQEDSAVYLCASSLVGGADKQFFGPGTRLTVL.